These 24 T cell receptor beta chains were sequenced from one sample in a study of T-cell memory formation after mild COVID-19. TCRdb re-called the 5' RACE reads with MiXCR, one entry per CDR3 protein. Among 450,000 to 650,000 distinct CDR3 sequences listed, about 20% were seen once. Material for sequencing was PBMCs or a T cell subset sorted from them (not recorded which). Source of these receptors: an adult woman who had mild COVID-19 (a few samples of this study predate the infection). Cell type and time point are not known.

The V and J genes are TRBV3-1 and TRBJ1-4; 7 bases align to TRBD1. The CDR3 runs to 15 residues. In germline, CDR1 is LGHDT, CDR2 YNNKEL (reference sequence). V was pared by 4 bases and J by 8 bases, with 10 bases of the junction left unmatched. CDR3 bases: TGTGCCAGCAGCCCCCTGACAGGGATGGGCGAAAAACTGTTTTTT. Translation: CASSPLTGMGEKLFF.

As to this clonotype: Germline is not matched at one junction end, which may reflect a read error. The chain uses TRBV15 and TRBJ2-5; the D gene could be TRBD1 or TRBD2 (5 bases each). Germline V CDR1 and CDR2: LNHNV, YYDKDF (reference sequence). The CDR3 has 16 amino acids. CDR3 nucleotides: TGTGCCACCAGCAGAGATCGGGCAGGCCCCAGGGAGACCAAGTACTTC. Translating it yields CATSRDRAGPRETKYF.

The chain carries TRBV12-3 or TRBV12-4 and TRBJ1-6; 8 bases match TRBD1. Germline trimming cut 4 bases from V and 7 bases from J; bases unmatched to any gene: 3. The CDR3 consists of 14 residues. The CDR3 region has the DNA TGTGCCAGCAGTTGGACAGGGCGAAATTCACCCCTCCACTTT. Translation: CASSWTGRNSPLHF.

The CDR3 DNA is TGTGCCAGCAGTCTGACTAGCGGGAGACGTATCACCGGGGAGCTGTTTTTT. Its translation is CASSLTSGRRITGELFF. The chain is built from TRBV12-3 or TRBV12-4 and TRBJ2-2, with TRBD2 identical over 12 bases. J was trimmed by 4 bases and V by 5 bases; bases with no gene match: 8. This CDR3 has 17 residues.

V is TRBV6-1 and J is TRBJ1-5; D is unclear. The CDR3 consists of 12 residues. The V end lost 2 bases, the J end lost 6 bases, and 5 bases lay between the germline ends. Germline V gene lookup returns CDR1 MNHNS and CDR2 SASEGT. CDR3 nucleotide sequence: TGTGCCAGCAGTGAATCAGCTCAGCCCCAGCATTTT. Translation gives CASSESAQPQHF.

This clonotype was detected a few times. The chain is built from TRBV7-8 and TRBJ1-1; the match to TRBD1 covers 10 bases. The CDR3 is 16 residues long. Looked up from germline, CDR1 is SGHVS and CDR2 is FQNEAQ. With V trimmed by 5 bases and J by 3 bases, 9 bases remained unmatched. This CDR3 is CASSPGQGRTYTEAFF. The CDR3 bases are TGTGCCAGCAGCCCGGGACAGGGGAGAACCTACACTGAAGCTTTCTTT.

This chain uses TRBV6-2 or TRBV6-3 with TRBJ2-7; D possibly corresponds to TRBD2 (6 bases). V was pared by 2 bases and J by 2 bases, with 25 bases between. CDR1 is MNHEY, CDR2 SVGEGT, per germline. The CDR3 is 19 amino acids. CDR3 nucleotide sequence: TGTGCCAGCAGTTACCCGGGACTGTGGACTCTCTTTTTCCCCTACGAGCAGTACTTC. Amino acid sequence: CASSYPGLWTLFFPYEQYF.

Written as DNA, the CDR3 is TGTGCCAGTAGTAGGCGACAGGGGGCGGACACTGAAGCTTTCTTT. Protein product: CASSRRQGADTEAFF. V gene TRBV19 combines with J gene TRBJ1-1, with 10 bases aligning to TRBD1. This CDR3 spans 15 amino acids. CDR1 is LNHDA and CDR2 is SQIVND in the germline V gene (reference sequence). The ends lost 4 bases at V and 3 bases at J; junction bases unmatched: 5.

In DNA, the CDR3 is TGTGCCACCAGCAGAAAAACCGGGACTAGCGGGAGTGGCTACAATGAGCAGTTCTTC. It translates to CATSRKTGTSGSGYNEQFF. The chain uses TRBV15 and TRBJ2-1, with 14 bases fitting TRBD2. The CDR3 totals 19 residues. Germline V gene lookup returns CDR1 LNHNV and CDR2 YYDKDF (reference sequence). V was pared by 2 bases and J by 3 bases, with 9 bases of the junction left unmatched.

The chain uses TRBV6-2 or TRBV6-3 and TRBJ2-1; 7 bases fit TRBD2. The V gene's germline CDR1 is MNHEY and CDR2 SVGEGT. The J segment lost 4 bases and the V segment lost 5 bases, leaving 8 bases of the junction unmatched. This CDR3 is built from 15 residues. CDR3 DNA sequence: TGTGCCAGCAGTCCCTGGCAGCGGGGTTACAATGAGCAGTTCTTC. The encoded protein is CASSPWQRGYNEQFF.

V gene TRBV5-1 combines with J gene TRBJ2-7; the D is unclear. This CDR3 contains 12 residues. Between the trimmed V and J ends, which lost 1 base and 5 bases, there was a span of 7 bases. Per the germline V gene, CDR1 is SGHRS and CDR2 is YFSETQ. The CDR3 loop is CASSLSQNEQYF. In DNA form, the CDR3 reads TGCGCCAGCAGCTTGAGTCAGAACGAGCAGTACTTC.

A few counts support this clonotype. The rearrangement joins TRBV4-1 to TRBJ2-5, with D hard to call. Germline V gene sequence: CDR1 MGHRA, CDR2 YSYEKL. Trimming shortened V by 1 base and J by 3 bases, and 12 bases separated the two germline ends. The CDR3 extends over 15 amino acids. In nucleotides, the CDR3 is TGCGCCAGCAGCCAAGGAGGTTGGATGGAAGAGACCCAGTACTTC. This gives the protein CASSQGGWMEETQYF.

This clonotype was recorded a few times. As DNA, the CDR3 is TGTGCCAGCAGCTTAGACCATCCGGGTGATAGCGCCCGGTATACGCAGTATTTT. Translated: CASSLDHPGDSARYTQYF. This chain connects TRBV7-2 to TRBJ2-3, with D perhaps TRBD2 (5 bases). The CDR3 is 18 amino acids. Germline values: CDR1 SGHTA, CDR2 FQGNSA. Trimming pared 1 base from V and 7 bases from J, leaving 24 bases between.

V gene TRBV10-2 combines with J gene TRBJ1-5; D is perhaps TRBD1 (6 bases). The V gene's germline CDR1 is WSHSY and CDR2 SAAADI. The V gene lost 2 bases and the J gene lost 7 bases, with 15 bases spanning the gap. The CDR3 is 15 residues long. CDR3 sequence reads: CASSEAQGKRQPQHF. The CDR3 nucleotides read TGCGCCAGCAGTGAGGCCCAGGGGAAGAGACAGCCCCAGCATTTT.

Only a few counts were recorded for this clonotype. This rearrangement joins TRBV10-3 to TRBJ1-2, with unresolved D. Per germline, CDR1 ENHRY and CDR2 SYGVKD. Trimming pared 2 bases from V and 2 bases from J, leaving 6 bases between. The CDR3 length is 13 residues. The CDR3 protein is CAISEGSNYGYTF. CDR3 coding DNA: TGTGCCATCAGTGAGGGCAGCAACTATGGCTACACCTTC.

This clonotype was counted many times. The chain is built from TRBV20-1 and TRBJ2-7; unclear D gene. Germline V CDR1 and CDR2: DFQATT, SNEGSKA (reference sequence). The CDR3 sequence is 11 residues long. With 2 bases removed from V and 6 bases from J, the gap between germline ends came to 8 bases. In nucleotides, the CDR3 is TGCAGTGCTAGACGCCGACTCGAGCAGTACTTC. It is translated as CSARRRLEQYF.

This clonotype was found a few times. The V call is TRBV18, the J call TRBJ1-1; TRBD1 might be the D (5 bases). Trimming took off 5 bases at V and 5 bases at J, with 15 bases between the two ends. This CDR3 comprises 14 residues. Germline values: CDR1 KGHSH, CDR2 LQKENI. The CDR3 bases are TGTGCCAGCTCAGATCCAGGTTCAGGGACTGAAGCTTTCTTT. It encodes CASSDPGSGTEAFF.

J is TRBJ2-6 and V is TRBV20-1; D remains unclear. Germline-derived CDR1 and CDR2 are DFQATT and SNEGSKA (reference sequence). The CDR3 has 15 residues. Trimming cost V 0 bases and J 4 bases, with 10 bases left between them. The CDR3 nucleotides read TGCAGTGCTAGAGATACTGGGGTCGGGGCCAACGTCCTGACTTTC. Encoded protein: CSARDTGVGANVLTF.

The V call is TRBV5-6, the J call TRBJ2-3, with D perhaps TRBD2 (7 bases). The CDR3 extends over 14 amino acids. The germline gives CDR1 SGHDT, CDR2 YYEEEE. Between the trimmed V and J ends, which lost 4 bases and 6 bases, there was a span of 15 bases. This chain's CDR3 is CASSLPGGQDTQYF. The CDR3 DNA reads TGTGCCAGCAGCCTCCCGGGGGGCCAGGATACGCAGTATTTT.

This clonotype has just a few counts. V usage is TRBV5-1 and J usage is TRBJ1-1; 10 nucleotides align to TRBD1. Germline CDR1 reads SGHRS; CDR2 reads YFSETQ. The J segment lost 5 bases and the V segment lost 6 bases, leaving 10 bases of the junction unmatched. The CDR3 covers 15 residues. CDR3 nucleotides: TGCGCCAGCAAGAGACAGGGGGCGAGTTTAACTGAAGCTTTCTTT. This gives the protein CASKRQGASLTEAFF.

The table lists this clonotype with a few counts. The chain is built from TRBV7-8 and TRBJ2-1; TRBD2 matches at 12 bases. The germline gives CDR1 SGHVS, CDR2 FQNEAQ. The CDR3 is made up of 17 amino acids. V lost 3 bases, J lost 10 bases, and 13 bases stayed unmatched. CDR3: CASSFPGLAGEAFEQFF. The CDR3 coding sequence is TGTGCCAGCAGCTTTCCGGGACTAGCGGGTGAAGCATTCGAGCAGTTCTTC.

The rearrangement joins TRBV6-4 to TRBJ2-2, with D perhaps TRBD1 (5 bases). V was cut by 9 bases and J by 5 bases, with 19 bases left in between. The germline V gene encodes CDR1 MRHNA and CDR2 SNTAGT. There are 15 residues in the CDR3. The CDR3: CARNPAQDGTGELFF. The CDR3 DNA is TGTGCCAGAAACCCCGCACAGGACGGAACCGGGGAGCTGTTTTTT.

This clonotype was seen a few times. The genes are TRBV7-9 and TRBJ2-2; 8 bases map to TRBD2. The CDR3 covers 16 residues. With 6 bases clipped from V and 1 base from J, the junction kept 7 bases outside the gene matches. The germline V gene encodes CDR1 SEHNR and CDR2 FQNEAQ (reference sequence). As DNA, the CDR3 is TGTGCCAGCAGGATCAATAGCGGGAAGAACACCGGGGAGCTGTTTTTT. This sequence encodes CASRINSGKNTGELFF.

The V gene is TRBV5-4, the J gene TRBJ1-5, with 9 bases matching TRBD1. Germline V lookup: CDR1 SGHNT, CDR2 YYREEE (reference sequence). V shed 2 bases and J 6 bases; nucleotides not matched to a gene: 3. The CDR3 has 14 residues. The CDR3 is CASSFGTGSQPQHF. The CDR3 DNA follows: TGTGCCAGCAGCTTTGGGACAGGGAGTCAGCCCCAGCATTTT. The full variable domain, with the rest looked up from reference TRBV5-4 and TRBJ1-5, is ETGVTQSPTHLIKTRGQQVTLRCSSQSGHNTVSWYQQALGQGPQFIFQYYREEENGRGNFPPRFSGLQFPNYSSELNVNALELDDSALYLCASSFGTGSQPQHFGDGTRLSIL.